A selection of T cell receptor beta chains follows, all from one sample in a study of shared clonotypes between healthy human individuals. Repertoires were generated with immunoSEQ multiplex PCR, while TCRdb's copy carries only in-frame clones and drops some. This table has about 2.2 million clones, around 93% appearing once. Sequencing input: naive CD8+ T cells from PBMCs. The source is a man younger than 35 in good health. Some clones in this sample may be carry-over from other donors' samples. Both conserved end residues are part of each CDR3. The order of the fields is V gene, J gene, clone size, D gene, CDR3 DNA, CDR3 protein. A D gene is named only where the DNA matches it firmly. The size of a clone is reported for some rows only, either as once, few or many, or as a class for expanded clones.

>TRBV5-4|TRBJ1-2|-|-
TGTGCCAGCAGCTTGAACCCCCCCGGACCTAACTATGGCTACACCTTC
CASSLNPPGPNYGYTF
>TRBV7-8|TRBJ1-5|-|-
TGTGCCAGCAGCTTCGGACAGTCTAATCAGCCCCAGCATTTT
CASSFGQSNQPQHF
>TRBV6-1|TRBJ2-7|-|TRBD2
TGTGCCAGCAAGGAGGGAGGGACCGTTACCTACGAGCAGTACTTC
CASKEGGTVTYEQYF
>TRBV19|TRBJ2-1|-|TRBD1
TGTGCCAGTAGTCTGGTCGGGACAGGGGGCTTGAATGAGCAGTTCTTC
CASSLVGTGGLNEQFF
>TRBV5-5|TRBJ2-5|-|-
TGTGCCAGCAGCTGGACCGATTTTGGGACCCAGTACTTC
CASSWTDFGTQYF
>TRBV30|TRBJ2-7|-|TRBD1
TGTGCCTGGAAAGAGCCCGGGACAGGGAGATACGAGCAGTACTTC
CAWKEPGTGRYEQYF
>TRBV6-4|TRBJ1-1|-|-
TGTGCCAGCAGTGAGGGGCAGAACACTGAAGCTTTCTTT
CASSEGQNTEAFF
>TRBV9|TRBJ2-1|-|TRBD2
TGTGCCAGCAGCGGCGCGGGAGTATCTTACAATGAGCAGTTCTTC
CASSGAGVSYNEQFF
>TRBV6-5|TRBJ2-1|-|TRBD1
TGTGCCAGCAGTTACTCTGACAGGGGCTATGAGCAGTTCTTC
CASSYSDRGYEQFF
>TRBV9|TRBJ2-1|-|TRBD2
TGTGCCAGCAGGACGGGACTAGCGGGAGGTAATGAGCAGTTCTTC
CASRTGLAGGNEQFF
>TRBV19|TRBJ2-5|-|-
TGTGCCAGTAGTATAGATTGGCAGGGGCAAGAGACCCAGTACTTC
CASSIDWQGQETQYF
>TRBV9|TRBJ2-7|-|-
TGTGCCAGCAGCGTAGACGAGACCTACGAGCAGTACTTC
CASSVDETYEQYF
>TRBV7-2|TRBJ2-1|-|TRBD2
TGTGCCAGCAGCCGTACCGGACTAGCGGGAGGTATCAATGAGCAGTTCTTC
CASSRTGLAGGINEQFF
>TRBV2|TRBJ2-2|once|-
TGTGCCAGCAGTGAAGCTACCGGGGAGCTGTTTTTT
CASSEATGELFF
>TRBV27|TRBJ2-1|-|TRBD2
TGTGCCAGCAGTTTATTATCGGGGACTAGCGGGAGCCGGTACAATGAGCAGTTCTTC
CASSLLSGTSGSRYNEQFF
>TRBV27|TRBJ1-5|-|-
TGTGCCAGCAGTTTAGGGGTGAATCAGCCCCAGCATTTT
CASSLGVNQPQHF
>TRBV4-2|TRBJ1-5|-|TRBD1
TGTGCCAGCAGCCAAGATGGACAGGGGCACCAGCCCCAGCATTTT
CASSQDGQGHQPQHF
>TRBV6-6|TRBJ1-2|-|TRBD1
TGTGCCAGCAGTTACTCGACGGACAGGGACTATGGCTACACCTTC
CASSYSTDRDYGYTF
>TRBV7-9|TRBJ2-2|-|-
TGTGCCAGCAGCTCCGAAGGGGGTCTTCTTGGCGGGGAGCTGTTTTTT
CASSSEGGLLGGELFF
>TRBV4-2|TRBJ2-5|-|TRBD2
TGTGCCAGCAGCCCGGGACTAGCGGGAGCGAGGGAGACCCAGTACTTC
CASSPGLAGARETQYF
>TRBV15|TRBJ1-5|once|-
TGTGCCACCAGCAGAGGGAGGGAAAGGAGGGGCAATCAGCCCCAGCATTTT
CATSRGRERRGNQPQHF
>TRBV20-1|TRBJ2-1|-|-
TGCAGTGCTTCGGGGGGACAGAGACCCTTCTTC
CSASGGQRPFF
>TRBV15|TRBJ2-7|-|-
TGTGCCACCAGGACCCTGGATGCCTACGAGCAGTACTTC
CATRTLDAYEQYF
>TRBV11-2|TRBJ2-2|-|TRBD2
TGTGCCAGCAGCCGCAGGCAGGCCCGCGGGAGTTGGGAGCTGTTTTTT
CASSRRQARGSWELFF
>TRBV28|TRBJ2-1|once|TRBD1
TGTGCCAGCACGGGGCGGGACAGGGGGCGCGATGAGCAGTTCTTC
CASTGRDRGRDEQFF
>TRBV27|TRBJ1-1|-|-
TGTGCCAGCAGTTTATTAGGGCAGGGGACTGAAGCTTTCTTT
CASSLLGQGTEAFF
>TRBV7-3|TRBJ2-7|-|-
TGTGCCAGCAGCGTAGGGACATCTGTATTTAACGAGCAGTACTTC
CASSVGTSVFNEQYF
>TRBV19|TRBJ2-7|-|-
TGTGCCAGTAGTCCTTTTTCCGGATCCTACGAGCAGTACTTC
CASSPFSGSYEQYF
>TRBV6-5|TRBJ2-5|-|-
TGTGCCAGCAGGCCCTTTACCGCGGGGCTGGAGACCCAGTACTTC
CASRPFTAGLETQYF
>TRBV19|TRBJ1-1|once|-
TGTGCCAGTAGTATGGGAGTGGAGTACACTGAAGCTTTCTTT
CASSMGVEYTEAFF
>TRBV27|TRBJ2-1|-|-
TGTGCCAGCAGTTTGGACAGATACAATGAGCAGTTCTTC
CASSLDRYNEQFF
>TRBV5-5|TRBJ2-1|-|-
TGTGCCAGCAGCTTGTTCCCGGGCCTCAGCTCCTACAATGAGCAGTTCTTC
CASSLFPGLSSYNEQFF
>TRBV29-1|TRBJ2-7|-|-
TGCAGCGCACAGGAGAATTTCTACGAGCAGTACTTC
CSAQENFYEQYF
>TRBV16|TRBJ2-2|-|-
TGTGCCAGCAGCCTAAAAAACACCGGGGAGCTGTTTTTT
CASSLKNTGELFF
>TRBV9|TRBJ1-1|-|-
TGTGCCAGCAGCGTCCTCAACATCGGGACTGAAGCTTTCTTT
CASSVLNIGTEAFF